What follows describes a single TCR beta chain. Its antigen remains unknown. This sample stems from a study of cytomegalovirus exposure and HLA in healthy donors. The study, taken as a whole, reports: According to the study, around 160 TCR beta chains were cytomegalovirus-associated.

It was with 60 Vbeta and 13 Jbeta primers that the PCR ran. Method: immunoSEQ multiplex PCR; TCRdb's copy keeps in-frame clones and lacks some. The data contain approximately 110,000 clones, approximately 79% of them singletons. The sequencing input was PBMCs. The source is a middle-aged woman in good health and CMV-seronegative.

The CDR3 here is CASSIGTTRTDTQYF. The CDR3 region has the DNA TGTGCCAGTAGTATCGGGACTACCCGCACAGATACGCAGTATTTT. The genes are TRBV19 and TRBJ2-3; 7 bases are a match to TRBD2. This CDR3 has 15 residues. V shed 3 bases and J 1 base; nucleotides not matched to a gene: 4. From germline, CDR1 is LNHDA and CDR2 SQIVND (reference sequence).